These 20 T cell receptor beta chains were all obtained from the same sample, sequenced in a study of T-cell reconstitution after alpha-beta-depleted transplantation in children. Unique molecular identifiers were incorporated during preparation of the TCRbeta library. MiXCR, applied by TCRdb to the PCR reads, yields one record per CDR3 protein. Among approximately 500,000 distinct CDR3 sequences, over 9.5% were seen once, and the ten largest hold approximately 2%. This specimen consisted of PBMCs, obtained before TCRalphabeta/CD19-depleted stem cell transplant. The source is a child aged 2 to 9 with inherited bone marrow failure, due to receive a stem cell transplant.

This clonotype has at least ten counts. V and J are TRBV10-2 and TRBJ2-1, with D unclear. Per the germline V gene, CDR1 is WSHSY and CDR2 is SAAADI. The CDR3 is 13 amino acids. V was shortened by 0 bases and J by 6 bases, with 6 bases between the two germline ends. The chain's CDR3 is CASSESLLNEQFF. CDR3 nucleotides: TGCGCCAGCAGTGAGTCGCTCCTCAATGAGCAGTTCTTC.

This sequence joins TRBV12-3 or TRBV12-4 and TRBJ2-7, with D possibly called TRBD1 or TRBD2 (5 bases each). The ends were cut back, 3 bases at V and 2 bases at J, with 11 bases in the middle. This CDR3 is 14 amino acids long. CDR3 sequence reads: CASSLGVTPYEQYF. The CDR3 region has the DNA TGTGCCAGCAGTTTGGGGGTAACCCCCTACGAGCAGTACTTC.

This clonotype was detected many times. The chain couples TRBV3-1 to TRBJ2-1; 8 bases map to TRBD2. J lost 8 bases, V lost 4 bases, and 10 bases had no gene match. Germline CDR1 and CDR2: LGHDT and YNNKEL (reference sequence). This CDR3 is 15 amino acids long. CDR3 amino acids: CASSRTSRNSHEQFF. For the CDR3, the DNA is TGTGCCAGCAGCCGGACTAGCCGCAATTCTCATGAGCAGTTCTTC.

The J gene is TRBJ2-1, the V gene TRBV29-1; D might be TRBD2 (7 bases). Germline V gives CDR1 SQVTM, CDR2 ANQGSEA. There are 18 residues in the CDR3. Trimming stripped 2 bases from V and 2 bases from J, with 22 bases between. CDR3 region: CSVESVGVGGGTYNEQFF. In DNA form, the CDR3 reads TGCAGCGTTGAAAGTGTTGGGGTGGGCGGGGGCACCTACAATGAGCAGTTCTTC.

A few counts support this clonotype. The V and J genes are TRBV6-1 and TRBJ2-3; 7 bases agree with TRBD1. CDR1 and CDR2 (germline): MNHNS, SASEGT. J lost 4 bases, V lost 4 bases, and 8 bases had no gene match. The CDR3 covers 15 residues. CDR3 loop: CASSAGTVVADTQYF. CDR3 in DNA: TGTGCCAGCAGTGCCGGGACAGTAGTCGCAGATACGCAGTATTTT.

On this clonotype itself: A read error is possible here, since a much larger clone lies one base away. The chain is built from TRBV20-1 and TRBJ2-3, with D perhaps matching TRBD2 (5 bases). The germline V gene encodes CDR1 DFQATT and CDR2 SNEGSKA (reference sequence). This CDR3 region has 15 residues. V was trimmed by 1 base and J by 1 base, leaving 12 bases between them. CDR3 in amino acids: CSARVGGSCTDTQYF. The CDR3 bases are TGCAGTGCTAGAGTGGGTGGGAGCTGCACAGATACGCAGTATTTT.

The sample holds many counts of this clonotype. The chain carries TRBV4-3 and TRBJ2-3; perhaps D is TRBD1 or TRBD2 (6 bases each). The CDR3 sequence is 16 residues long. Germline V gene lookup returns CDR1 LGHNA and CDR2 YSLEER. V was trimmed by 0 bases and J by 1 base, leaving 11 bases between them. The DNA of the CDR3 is TGCGCCAGCAGCCAAGATAGGGGGGTGGGCACAGATACGCAGTATTTT. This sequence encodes CASSQDRGVGTDTQYF.

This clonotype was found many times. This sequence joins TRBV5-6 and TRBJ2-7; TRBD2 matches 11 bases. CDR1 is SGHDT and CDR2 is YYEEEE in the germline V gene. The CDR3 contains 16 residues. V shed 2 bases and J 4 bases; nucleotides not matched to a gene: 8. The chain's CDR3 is CASSLGGGLAGYEQYF. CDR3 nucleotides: TGTGCCAGCAGCTTAGGAGGAGGACTAGCGGGTTACGAGCAGTACTTC.

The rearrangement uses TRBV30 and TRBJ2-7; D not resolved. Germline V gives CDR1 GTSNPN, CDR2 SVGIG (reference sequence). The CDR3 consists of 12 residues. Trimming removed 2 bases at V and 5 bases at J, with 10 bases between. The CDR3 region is CAWSSNTDEQYF. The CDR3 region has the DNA TGTGCCTGGAGTTCAAACACGGACGAGCAGTACTTC.

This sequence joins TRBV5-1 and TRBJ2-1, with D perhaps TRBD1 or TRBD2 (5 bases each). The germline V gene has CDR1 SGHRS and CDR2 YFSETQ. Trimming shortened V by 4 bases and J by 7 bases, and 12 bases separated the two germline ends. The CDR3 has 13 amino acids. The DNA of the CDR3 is TGCGCCAGCAGCGGGGGACGCTGGAATGAGCAGTTCTTC. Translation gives CASSGGRWNEQFF.

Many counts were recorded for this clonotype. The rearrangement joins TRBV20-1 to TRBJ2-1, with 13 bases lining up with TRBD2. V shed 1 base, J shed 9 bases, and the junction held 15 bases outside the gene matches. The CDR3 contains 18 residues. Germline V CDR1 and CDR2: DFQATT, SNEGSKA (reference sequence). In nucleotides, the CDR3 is TGCAGTGCTAGAGCTTCCGGGACTAGCGGGATCTGGGATATTGAGCAGTTCTTC. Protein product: CSARASGTSGIWDIEQFF.

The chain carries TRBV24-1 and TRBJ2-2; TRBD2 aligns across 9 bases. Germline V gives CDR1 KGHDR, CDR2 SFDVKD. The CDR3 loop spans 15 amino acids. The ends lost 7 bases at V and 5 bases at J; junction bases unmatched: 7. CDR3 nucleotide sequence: TGTGCCACCAGCCCCGCGGGAGGGTGGACCGGGGAGCTGTTTTTT. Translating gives CATSPAGGWTGELFF.

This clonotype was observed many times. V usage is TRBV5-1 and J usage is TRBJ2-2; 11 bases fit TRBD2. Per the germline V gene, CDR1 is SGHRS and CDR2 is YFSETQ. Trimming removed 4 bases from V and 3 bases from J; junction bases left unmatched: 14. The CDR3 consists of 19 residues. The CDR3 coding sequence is TGCGCCAGCAGCCCGGGGATGATAGCGGGAGGGCCGGACACCGGGGAGCTGTTTTTT. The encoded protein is CASSPGMIAGGPDTGELFF.

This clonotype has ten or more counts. The CDR3 sequence is CASTPASGNTGELFF. The CDR3 DNA reads as TGTGCCAGCACCCCGGCTAGCGGAAACACCGGGGAGCTGTTTTTT. The chain uses TRBV12-3 or TRBV12-4 and TRBJ2-2, with TRBD2 matching over 7 bases. Trimming at V came to 7 bases and at J to 2 bases, leaving 7 bases not matched to a gene. The length of the CDR3 is 15 residues.

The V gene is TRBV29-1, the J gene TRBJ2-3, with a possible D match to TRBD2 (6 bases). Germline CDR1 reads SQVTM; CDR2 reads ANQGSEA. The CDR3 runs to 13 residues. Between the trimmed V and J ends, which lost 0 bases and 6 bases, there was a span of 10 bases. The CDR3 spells CSVEDSGVDTQYF. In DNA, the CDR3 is TGCAGCGTTGAAGATAGCGGTGTCGATACGCAGTATTTT.

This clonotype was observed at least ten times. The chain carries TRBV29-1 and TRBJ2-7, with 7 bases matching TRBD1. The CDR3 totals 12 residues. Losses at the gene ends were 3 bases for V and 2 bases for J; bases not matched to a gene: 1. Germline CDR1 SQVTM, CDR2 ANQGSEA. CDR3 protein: CSVETGPYEQYF. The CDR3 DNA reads TGCAGCGTTGAGACAGGGCCCTACGAGCAGTACTTC.

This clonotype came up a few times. CDR3: CASSQAFNVHEQYF. The CDR3 nucleotides are TGTGCCAGCAGCCAAGCCTTCAACGTCCACGAGCAGTACTTC. The rearrangement uses TRBV3-1 and TRBJ2-7; D gene unclear. CDR1 LGHDT and CDR2 YNNKEL come from the germline V gene (reference sequence). V was pared by 1 base and J by 5 bases, with 12 bases between. This CDR3 region has 14 residues.

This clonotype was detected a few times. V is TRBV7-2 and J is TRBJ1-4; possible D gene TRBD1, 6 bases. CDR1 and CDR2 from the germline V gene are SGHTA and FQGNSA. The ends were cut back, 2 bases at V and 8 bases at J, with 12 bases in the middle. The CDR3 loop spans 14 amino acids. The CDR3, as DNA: TGTGCCAGCAGCTTAATGCTGGGGGCAGAAAAACTGTTTTTT. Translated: CASSLMLGAEKLFF. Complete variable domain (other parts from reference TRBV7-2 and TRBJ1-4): GAGVSQSPSNKVTEKGKDVELRCDPISGHTALYWYRQSLGQGLEFLIYFQGNSAPDKSGLPSDRFSAERTGGSVSTLTIQRTQQEDSAVYLCASSLMLGAEKLFFGSGTQLSVL.

The CDR3 protein is CASSPSGQGWYTEAFF. Written as DNA, the CDR3 is TGTGCCAGCAGCCCCTCCGGACAGGGCTGGTACACTGAAGCTTTCTTT. The rearrangement uses TRBV3-1 and TRBJ1-1, with TRBD1 identical over 8 bases. The length of the CDR3 is 16 residues. Per the germline V gene, CDR1 is LGHDT and CDR2 is YNNKEL (reference sequence). Germline trimming cut 4 bases from V and 3 bases from J; bases unmatched to any gene: 10. Full variable domain (missing parts from reference TRBV3-1 and TRBJ1-1): DTAVSQTPKYLVTQMGNDKSIKCEQNLGHDTMYWYKQDSKKFLKIMFSYNNKELIINETVPNRFSPKSPDKAHLNLHINSLELGDSAVYFCASSPSGQGWYTEAFFGQGTRLTVV.

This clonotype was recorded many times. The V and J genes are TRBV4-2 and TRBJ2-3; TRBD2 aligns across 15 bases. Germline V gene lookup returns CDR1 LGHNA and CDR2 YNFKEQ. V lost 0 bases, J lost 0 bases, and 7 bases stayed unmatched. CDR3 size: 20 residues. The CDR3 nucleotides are TGTGCCAGCAGCCAAGAAGGACTAGCGGGAGGGCCCTCTAGCACAGATACGCAGTATTTT. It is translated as CASSQEGLAGGPSSTDTQYF.